The present TCR beta chain was sequenced within a study of PD-1 and CTLA-4 blockade in melanoma. Looked up from germline, CDR1 is SEHNR and CDR2 is FQNEAQ (reference sequence). The CDR3 sequence is 16 residues long. The germline V and J ends were trimmed by 4 bases and 1 base, with 16 bases remaining between them. Produced via immunoSEQ multiplex PCR; TCRdb's table is partial and in-frame only. The table records about 7,200 clones, 75% to 90% of them present only once. The receptor comes from a human donor with melanoma. The rearrangement joins TRBV7-9 to TRBJ1-1, with D possibly TRBD1 on 6 matching bases. The sequencing here drew on CD8+ T cells from peripheral blood, taken before anti-PD-1 treatment. CDR3 amino acids: CASSSAGGKGNTEAFF. CDR3 in DNA: TGTGCCAGCAGCTCCGCGGGGGGCAAGGGGAACACTGAAGCTTTCTTT.